The sequence of this T cell receptor (beta chain) was determined in a study of tumor-infiltrating lymphocytes in localized non-small cell lung cancer. Overall study context: From each patient, both tumor and uninvolved lung, non-adjacent to tumor, were sampled. Notes on the study in general: Technical variation could not be separated from intratumor heterogeneity here.

Sequencing was performed with immunoSEQ multiplex PCR; in TCRdb, only in-frame clones are kept and a portion is missing. The sample lists roughly 9,000 clones, approximately 80% occurring once. Remarks on this clone: Antigen: not known.

V lost 8 bases to trimming and J lost 1 base, with 7 bases between them. There are 11 residues in the CDR3. CDR1 and CDR2 from the germline V gene are DFQATT and SNEGSKA (reference sequence). The TCR was taken from a human donor with non-small cell lung cancer. The V call is TRBV20-1, the J call TRBJ2-3; TRBD2 might be the D (6 bases). Sequenced material: lung tumor tissue. In nucleotides, the CDR3 is TGCAGTACGGGGGGCACAGATACGCAGTATTTT. As protein: CSTGGTDTQYF.